Listed here are 10 T cell receptor beta chains from one sample, sequenced in a study of spatial heterogeneity in lung cancer. TCRdb re-called the 5' RACE reads through MiXCR, storing one row per CDR3 protein. Here the sample spans 1,400 to 1,500 distinct CDR3 sequences, roughly 13% being singletons. Study-level results: Mutation counts in tumors were tracked by counts of expanded intratumoral alpha and beta TCRs.

No antigen has been identified for these receptors. Regarding time point: sample taken at primary tumor resection. Sequenced material: lung tumor tissue, taken at surgery. The origin of the receptors is a female donor with early-stage non-small cell lung cancer.

This clonotype was found many times. The gene calls are TRBV28 and TRBJ2-5, with 9 bases matching TRBD1. Trimming removed 7 bases from V and 0 bases from J; junction bases left unmatched: 9. The CDR3 runs 16 residues. Germline V gives CDR1 MDHEN, CDR2 SYDVKM. The CDR3 bases are TGTGCCAGCACCCCTGCCGGGACAGGGTACCAAGAGACCCAGTACTTC. The encoded protein is CASTPAGTGYQETQYF.

Many counts were recorded for this clonotype. The rearrangement links TRBV4-3 to TRBJ2-5; TRBD1 matches at 7 bases. CDR1 and CDR2 from the germline V gene are LGHNA and YSLEER. The CDR3 runs to 14 residues. The V gene end was trimmed by 0 bases and the J gene end by 5 bases; junction bases not matched to a gene: 3. This CDR3 reads CASSQDARGETQYF. As DNA, the CDR3 is TGCGCCAGCAGCCAAGACGCCAGGGGGGAGACCCAGTACTTC.

This sequence joins TRBV28 and TRBJ1-6; D unresolved. The CDR3 is 11 amino acids. Between the trimmed V and J ends, which lost 3 bases and 9 bases, there was a span of 3 bases. Germline CDR1 and CDR2: MDHEN and SYDVKM. The CDR3 here is CASSFPSPLHF. CDR3 nucleotides: TGTGCCAGCAGTTTCCCTTCACCCCTCCACTTT.

This clonotype is medium-sized by share. The V and J genes are TRBV7-9 and TRBJ1-4; D remains unclear. CDR1 is SEHNR and CDR2 is FQNEAQ in the germline V gene (reference sequence). The CDR3 is made up of 13 amino acids. Trimming removed 0 bases at V and 8 bases at J, with 7 bases between. CDR3: CASSLAVAEKLFF. The DNA for the CDR3 is TGTGCCAGCAGCTTAGCCGTGGCCGAAAAACTGTTTTTT.

This clonotype has a handful of counts. The gene calls are TRBV7-2 and TRBJ1-1; D perhaps matches TRBD1 (5 bases). Germline values: CDR1 SGHTA, CDR2 FQGNSA. The CDR3 consists of 13 residues. Deletions cut 4 bases from V and 6 bases from J, with 12 bases between. The CDR3 DNA reads TGTGCCAGCAGCTCAGCCCAGGGCGCTGAAGCTTTCTTT. This translates into CASSSAQGAEAFF.

The V and J genes are TRBV5-6 and TRBJ2-7; D perhaps matches TRBD1 (7 bases). Trimming cost V 2 bases and J 4 bases, with 13 bases left between them. CDR1 is SGHDT and CDR2 is YYEEEE in the germline V gene. This CDR3 comprises 14 residues. The CDR3 region is CASSFAQGTYEQYF. CDR3 in DNA: TGTGCCAGCAGCTTTGCACAGGGGACTTACGAGCAGTACTTC. Variable domain in full (rest from reference TRBV5-6 and TRBJ2-7): DAGVTQSPTHLIKTRGQQVTLRCSPKSGHDTVSWYQQALGQGPQFIFQYYEEEERQRGNFPDRFSGHQFPNYSSELNVNALLLGDSALYLCASSFAQGTYEQYFGPGTRLTVT.

This clonotype was seen ten or more times. This sequence joins TRBV7-8 and TRBJ1-1; possibly TRBD1 for D (5 bases). Deletions cut 3 bases from V and 0 bases from J, with 8 bases between. CDR1 SGHVS and CDR2 FQNEAQ come from the germline V gene. The CDR3 is 14 amino acids. The CDR3: CASSFSGLNTEAFF. In DNA, the CDR3 is TGTGCCAGCAGCTTTTCAGGGCTGAACACTGAAGCTTTCTTT.

This clonotype is large (0.1 to 1%) by share. The chain links TRBV7-2 to TRBJ2-5, with D tentatively TRBD1 (6 bases). This CDR3 region has 14 residues. The V end lost 3 bases, the J end lost 5 bases, and 13 bases lay between the germline ends. The germline gives CDR1 SGHTA, CDR2 FQGNSA. The CDR3 loop is CASSFQSGEETQYF. The DNA for the CDR3 is TGTGCCAGCAGCTTCCAATCAGGGGAGGAGACCCAGTACTTC.

This clonotype turned up a few times. V is TRBV20-1 and J is TRBJ2-3, with 9 bases matching TRBD2. Germline V gene lookup returns CDR1 DFQATT and CDR2 SNEGSKA (reference sequence). The CDR3 is 15 amino acids. V was clipped by 1 base and J by 4 bases; unmatched bases: 6. In DNA, the CDR3 is TGCAGTGCTAGAGCAGCGGGGGGTCCTGCAGATACGCAGTATTTT. Translated: CSARAAGGPADTQYF.

This clonotype counts as medium-sized. The chain links TRBV4-3 to TRBJ2-2; TRBD2 matches at 11 bases. CDR1 is LGHNA, CDR2 YSLEER, per germline. The CDR3 is 19 residues long. V gave up 2 bases and J gave up 3 bases; unmatched junction bases: 11. CDR3 in amino acids: CASSQRLTSGMAHTGELFF. The CDR3 nucleotides read TGCGCCAGCAGCCAACGGCTGACTAGCGGGATGGCACACACCGGGGAGCTGTTTTTT.